The sequence of this T cell receptor (beta chain) was determined in a study of blood T cell repertoires in COVID-19. Study context: PBMCs, B-cell-depleted T cells, or T cells were the source of the cDNA or gDNA that made up the material.

TCRdb's copy holds only in-frame clones and misses some; the assay was immunoSEQ multiplex PCR. There are about 65,000 clones in the sample; more than 80% occur only once, and under 15% lies in the top ten. This clone was detected ten times or more. The CDR3 covers 14 residues. V was clipped by 6 bases and J by 4 bases; unmatched bases: 7. Germline CDR1 LNHNV, CDR2 YYDKDF (reference sequence). Source material: peripheral blood. This chain joins TRBV15 and TRBJ2-7; TRBD2 matches 9 bases. The receptor was isolated from a man older than 75 with acute or convalescent COVID-19. Here the CDR3 reads CATSKKRGAYEQYF. CDR3 DNA: TGTGCCACCAGTAAAAAGCGGGGGGCGTACGAGCAGTACTTC.